Sequencing of this T cell receptor beta chain was carried out in a study of blood T cells in healthy people across ages. Sample-barcoded 5' priming and a J-beta primer mix drove a second PCR of roughly 6 to 12 cycles. TCRdb reanalysed the 5' RACE reads using MiXCR and keeps one entry per CDR3 protein. This sample has some 320,000 distinct CDR3 sequences; about 25% occur once, and the top ten carry 25% to 30%. Donors ranged from roughly 6 to 95 years old and were healthy Caucasians in Russia. Every donor gave roughly 9.2 milliliters of peripheral blood. Study-level findings and limits: Estimated diversity, derived from one million T cells, was regarded as an underestimate. As age increased, TCR beta diversity per million T cells fell in a roughly linear fashion.

Trimming took off 2 bases at V and 2 bases at J, with 2 bases between the two ends. This CDR3 is 12 amino acids long. In germline, CDR1 is ENHRY, CDR2 SYGVKD. Details on this clonotype: The target antigen is unknown.

The origin of this receptor is a woman in her 70s in good health. This chain connects TRBV10-3 to TRBJ2-3, with D uncertain. Sequencing was carried out using blood. The CDR3 region has the DNA TGTGCCATCAGTGAGAACACAGATACGCAGTATTTT. It is translated as CAISENTDTQYF.